This T cell receptor beta chain stems from a study of CD8 T cells in ankylosing spondylitis. The CDR3 covers 16 residues. Germline V gene lookup returns CDR1 MNHEY and CDR2 SVGAGI. Trimming removed 7 bases from V and 6 bases from J; junction bases left unmatched: 14. The study, taken as a whole, reports: Some motif variants had been reported before (in reactive arthritis synovial fluid and blood). Clones tied to disease were said to be significantly enriched in matched ankylosing spondylitis synovial fluid.

As the method for making TCR beta libraries, quantitative 5'-RACE with molecular barcodes was used. One entry per CDR3 protein, called by TCRdb with MiXCR from the 5' RACE reads. Of around 250,000 distinct CDR3 sequences in the sample, around 11% are singletons; the top ten hold 6% to 8%. Comments on this clonotype: Antigen: not known.

The receptor's source is a male donor with ankylosing spondylitis or in good health (not recorded which). J is TRBJ2-2 and V is TRBV6-5, with 7 bases that match TRBD2. Sequencing was performed on blood, either unsorted or a sorted T cell fraction (not recorded which). The CDR3 loop reads CASMFSGVLDPGELFF. As DNA, the CDR3 is TGTGCCAGCATGTTCAGCGGGGTTCTTGATCCCGGGGAGCTGTTTTTT.